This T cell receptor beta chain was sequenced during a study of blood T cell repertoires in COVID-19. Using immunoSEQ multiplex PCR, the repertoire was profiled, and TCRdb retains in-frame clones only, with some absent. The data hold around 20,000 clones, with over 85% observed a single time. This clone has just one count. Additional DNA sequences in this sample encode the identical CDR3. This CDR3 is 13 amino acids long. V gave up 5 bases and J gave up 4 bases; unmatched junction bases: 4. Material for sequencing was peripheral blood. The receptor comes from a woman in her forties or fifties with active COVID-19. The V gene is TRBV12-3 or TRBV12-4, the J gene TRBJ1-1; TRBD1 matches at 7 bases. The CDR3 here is CASSESGGTEAFF. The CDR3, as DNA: TGTGCCAGCAGTGAATCAGGGGGCACTGAAGCTTTCTTT.